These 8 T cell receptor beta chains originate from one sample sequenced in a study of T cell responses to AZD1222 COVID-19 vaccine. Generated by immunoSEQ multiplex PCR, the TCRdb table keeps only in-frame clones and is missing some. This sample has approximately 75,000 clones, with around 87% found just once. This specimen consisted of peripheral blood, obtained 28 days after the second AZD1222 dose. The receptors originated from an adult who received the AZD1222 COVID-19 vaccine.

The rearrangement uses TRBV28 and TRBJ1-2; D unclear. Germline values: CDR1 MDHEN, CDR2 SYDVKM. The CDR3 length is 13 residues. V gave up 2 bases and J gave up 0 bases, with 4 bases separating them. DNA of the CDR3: TGTGCCAGCAGTTTACAGGCTAACTATGGCTACACCTTC. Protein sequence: CASSLQANYGYTF.

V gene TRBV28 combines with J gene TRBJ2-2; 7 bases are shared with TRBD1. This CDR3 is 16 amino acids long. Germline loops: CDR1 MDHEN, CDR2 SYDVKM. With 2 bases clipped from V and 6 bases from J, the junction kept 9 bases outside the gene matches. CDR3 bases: TGTGCCAGCAGTTTACCAGGGGGTGTAAGATCCGGGGAGCTGTTTTTT. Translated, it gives CASSLPGGVRSGELFF.

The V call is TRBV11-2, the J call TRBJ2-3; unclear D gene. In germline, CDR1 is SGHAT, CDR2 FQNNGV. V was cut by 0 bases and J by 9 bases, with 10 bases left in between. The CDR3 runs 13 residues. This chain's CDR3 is CASSLDPSTTQYF. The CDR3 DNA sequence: TGTGCCAGCAGCTTAGATCCCTCTACCACGCAGTATTTT.

CDR3 DNA: TGTGCCAGCAGCTTAGCTCGGGACATGAATGAGCAGTTCTTC. Residues: CASSLARDMNEQFF. The genes are TRBV7-2 and TRBJ2-1; a weak D match, TRBD1 (6 bases). The germline V gene has CDR1 SGHTA and CDR2 FQGNSA. Trimming removed 0 bases from V and 7 bases from J, with 10 bases in between. There are 14 residues in the CDR3.

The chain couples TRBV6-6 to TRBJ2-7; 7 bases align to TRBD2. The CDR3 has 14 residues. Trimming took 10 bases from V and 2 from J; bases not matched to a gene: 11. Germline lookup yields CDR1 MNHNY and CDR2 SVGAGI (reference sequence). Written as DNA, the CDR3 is TGTGCCACGGGGGGTTTCGAAACTACCTACGAGCAGTACTTC. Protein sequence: CATGGFETTYEQYF.

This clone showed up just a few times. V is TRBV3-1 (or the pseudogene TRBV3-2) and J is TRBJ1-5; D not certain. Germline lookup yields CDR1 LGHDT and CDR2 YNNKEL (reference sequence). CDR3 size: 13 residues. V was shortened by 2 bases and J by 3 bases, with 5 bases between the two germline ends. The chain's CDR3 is CASSQRNNQPQHF. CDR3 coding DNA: TGTGCCAGCAGCCAACGAAACAATCAGCCCCAGCATTTT.

The DNA of the CDR3 is TGTGCCAGCAGCCGTATGGACGAAAAACTGTTTTTT. It encodes CASSRMDEKLFF. The chain is built from TRBV3-1 (or the pseudogene TRBV3-2) and TRBJ1-4; D gene unclear. The CDR3 has 12 residues. Trimming took 4 bases from V and 8 from J, leaving 8 bases between them. Germline V gene lookup returns CDR1 LGHDT and CDR2 YNNKEL (reference sequence).

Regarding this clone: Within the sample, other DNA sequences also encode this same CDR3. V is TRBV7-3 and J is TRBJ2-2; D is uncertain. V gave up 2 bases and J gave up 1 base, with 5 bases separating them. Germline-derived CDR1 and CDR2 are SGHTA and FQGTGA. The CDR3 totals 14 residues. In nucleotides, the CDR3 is TGTGCCAGCAGCTTAGGTCGGAACACCGGGGAGCTGTTTTTT. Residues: CASSLGRNTGELFF.